What follows are 31 T cell receptor beta chains derived from one specimen sequenced in a study of T cells after yellow fever vaccination (dated by TCRdb to the late 2010s). The intended sense of this specimen's treatment or condition label: live attenuated yellow fever vaccine strain. The method behind the library was 5' RACE. TCRdb shows the sequencer as Illumina NovaSeq 6000. The raw public data were reprocessed by TCRdb itself: fastp quality trimming at Q25, MiXCR clonotype calling, in-frame beta chains only. Each CDR3 protein gets just one entry, which takes the most common genes and DNA from the rows behind it. This sample gives 120,000 or so distinct CDR3 sequences in total; around 9.8% of them show up just once. 40% of the sample lies in the top ten. Sample: CD8+ T cells sorted from PBMCs, taken on the day of the yellow fever booster vaccination. The receptor source for this set is a man aged 18 to 29 who received the YFV17D yellow fever vaccine.

This clonotype was found a few times. The rearrangement uses TRBV7-9 and TRBJ1-1, with TRBD1 identical over 9 bases. CDR1 is SEHNR, CDR2 FQNEAQ, per germline (reference sequence). This CDR3 region has 13 residues. The trim removed 3 bases at V and 5 bases at J, leaving 1 base unmatched. The CDR3 bases are TGTGCCAGCAGCTTCGACAGGGGGACTGAAGCTTTCTTT. Translated, it gives CASSFDRGTEAFF.

The chain uses TRBV11-2 and TRBJ2-1; 14 bases map to TRBD2. Losses at the gene ends were 5 bases for V and 7 bases for J; bases not matched to a gene: 4. The CDR3 loop spans 15 amino acids. Germline CDR1 reads SGHAT; CDR2 reads FQNNGV. DNA for the CDR3: TGTGCCAGCAGCCCCTGGACTAGCGGGGGGAATGAGCAGTTCTTC. Translating it yields CASSPWTSGGNEQFF.

The V gene is TRBV6-5, the J gene TRBJ1-5; 9 nucleotides line up with TRBD1. J lost 3 bases, V lost 0 bases, and 3 bases had no gene match. Per the germline V gene, CDR1 is MNHEY and CDR2 is SVGAGI. CDR3 length equals 16 residues. CDR3 DNA: TGTGCCAGCAGTTACTCGGGGACAGGGAACAATCAGCCCCAGCATTTT. Amino acids: CASSYSGTGNNQPQHF.

This clonotype was seen a few times. The chain has TRBV4-2 and TRBJ2-7; D might be TRBD2 (7 bases). CDR1 is LGHNA and CDR2 is YNFKEQ in the germline V gene. CDR3 length equals 14 residues. Trimming took off 0 bases at V and 6 bases at J, with 12 bases between the two ends. The CDR3 coding sequence is TGTGCCAGCAGCCAAGAGGGGGGGGCAGGCGAGCAGTACTTC. It specifies CASSQEGGAGEQYF.

This clonotype was picked up a small number of times. The gene calls are TRBV6-1 and TRBJ2-2, with D perhaps given as TRBD1 or TRBD2 (6 bases each). This CDR3 spans 17 amino acids. Trimming left V 4 bases short and J 5 bases short, with 20 bases between. Germline CDR1 MNHNS, CDR2 SASEGT. DNA of the CDR3: TGTGCCAGCAGTGTGGGCCCCTACGGGGGCGCGACCGGGGAGCTGTTTTTT. It specifies CASSVGPYGGATGELFF.

V gene TRBV12-3 or TRBV12-4 combines with J gene TRBJ2-7, with 11 nucleotides matching TRBD2. The CDR3 has 15 residues. J was trimmed by 2 bases and V by 6 bases; bases with no gene match: 6. CDR3 loop: CASSRTSGGTYEQYF. The CDR3 nucleotides read TGTGCCAGCAGCCGCACTAGCGGGGGTACCTACGAGCAGTACTTC.

By proportion, this clonotype is medium-sized. The chain uses TRBV4-2 and TRBJ2-3; 12 bases are a match to TRBD2. In germline, CDR1 is LGHNA, CDR2 YNFKEQ. V trimming: 1 base; J trimming: 3 bases; junction bases outside the gene matches: 2. The CDR3 spans 16 residues. CDR3 residues: CASSQALAGGTDTQYF. In nucleotides, the CDR3 is TGTGCCAGCAGCCAAGCACTAGCGGGGGGTACAGATACGCAGTATTTT.

This clonotype was recorded at least ten times. This chain joins TRBV10-3 and TRBJ2-7; 8 nucleotides align to TRBD2. Germline CDR1 ENHRY, CDR2 SYGVKD. The CDR3 sequence is 15 residues long. The V gene end was trimmed by 4 bases and the J gene end by 2 bases; junction bases not matched to a gene: 7. CDR3 sequence: CAISANSGGAYEQYV. DNA of the CDR3: TGTGCCATCAGTGCAAATTCCGGGGGGGCCTACGAGCAGTACGTC.

This clonotype occurred many times. The rearrangement joins TRBV19 to TRBJ1-5; a possible D gene is TRBD1 (6 bases). Germline lookup yields CDR1 LNHDA and CDR2 SQIVND (reference sequence). This CDR3 has 15 amino acids. Trimming pared 7 bases from V and 1 base from J, leaving 14 bases between. DNA for the CDR3: TGTGCCAGTAAGGAGGGGGGAGTGAGCAATCAGCCCCAGCATTTT. Protein sequence: CASKEGGVSNQPQHF.

The J gene is TRBJ1-1, the V gene TRBV5-1; D is undetermined. Trimming removed 1 base from V and 1 base from J, with 8 bases in between. CDR1 and CDR2 from the germline V gene are SGHRS and YFSETQ. CDR3 length: 14 amino acids. CDR3 bases: TGCGCCAGCAGCTTGAATCCAGGGAACACTGAAGCTTTCTTT. The encoded protein is CASSLNPGNTEAFF.

A few counts support this clonotype. This chain links TRBV2 with TRBJ2-5; 8 bases map to TRBD2. V lost 6 bases to trimming and J lost 1 base; unmatched junction nucleotides: 10. The germline V gene has CDR1 SNHLY and CDR2 FYNNEI. This CDR3 region has 16 residues. CDR3 nucleotide sequence: TGTGCCAGCAGGTACTCCGGGACTAGGGTCCAAGAGACCCAGTACTTC. Encoded protein: CASRYSGTRVQETQYF.

The chain couples TRBV4-1 to TRBJ1-2; D may be TRBD1 (6 bases). The CDR3 spans 17 residues. Trimming removed 2 bases at V and 4 bases at J, with 20 bases between. The germline V gene has CDR1 MGHRA and CDR2 YSYEKL. CDR3 sequence: CASSQNPRSWGLYGYTF. The CDR3 nucleotides are TGCGCCAGCAGCCAAAACCCCCGGTCCTGGGGGCTCTATGGCTACACCTTC.

The chain joins TRBV7-9 to TRBJ2-1; possibly TRBD1 for D (6 bases). From germline, CDR1 is SEHNR and CDR2 FQNEAQ (reference sequence). Trimming took off 5 bases at V and 4 bases at J, with 12 bases between the two ends. This CDR3 has 14 amino acids. The CDR3 is CASSPQGGYNEQFF. The CDR3 nucleotides are TGTGCCAGCAGCCCACAGGGTGGGTACAATGAGCAGTTCTTC.

This clonotype has a handful of counts. This chain uses TRBV29-1 with TRBJ1-4; D ambiguous. V was trimmed by 4 bases and J by 5 bases, leaving 8 bases between them. This CDR3 is built from 12 residues. Germline V gene lookup returns CDR1 SQVTM and CDR2 ANQGSEA. CDR3 coding DNA: TGCAGCGTTGTGAATGAGAATGAAAAACTGTTTTTT. This translates into CSVVNENEKLFF.

This chain joins TRBV13 and TRBJ2-6; weak D call: TRBD2 (5 bases). V lost 5 bases and J lost 4, with 9 bases in between. CDR1 and CDR2 from the germline V gene are PRHDT and FYEKMQ (reference sequence). The CDR3 spans 14 residues. The CDR3 DNA follows: TGTGCCAGCAGCGCCAGAGGGGGGGCCAACGTCCTGACTTTC. It is translated as CASSARGGANVLTF.

The rearrangement joins TRBV10-3 to TRBJ1-1, with no clear D. CDR1 ENHRY and CDR2 SYGVKD come from the germline V gene. The CDR3 consists of 13 residues. With 0 bases removed from V and 6 bases from J, the gap between germline ends came to 8 bases. In nucleotides, the CDR3 is TGTGCCATCAGTGAGTCGGCGGTCGCTGAAGCTTTCTTT. Amino acid sequence: CAISESAVAEAFF.

The V call is TRBV6-5, the J call TRBJ2-1; 10 bases agree with TRBD2. Trimming removed 2 bases from V and 0 bases from J; junction bases left unmatched: 7. The CDR3 length is 18 residues. Germline-derived CDR1 and CDR2 are MNHEY and SVGAGI. The CDR3 DNA reads TGTGCCAGCAGTTACGTAGCGGGGGGCCGAAGCTCCTACAATGAGCAGTTCTTC. Translating gives CASSYVAGGRSSYNEQFF.

The V and J genes are TRBV10-3 and TRBJ2-2, with 7 bases lining up with TRBD1. This CDR3 comprises 15 residues. Germline CDR1 reads ENHRY; CDR2 reads SYGVKD. J gave up 1 base and V 2 bases, and 1 base lay outside the gene matches. The CDR3 nucleotides are TGTGCCATCAGTGAGACAGGGGAGAACACCGGGGAGCTGTTTTTT. Translated, it gives CAISETGENTGELFF.

This clonotype was picked up many times. This chain connects TRBV4-2 to TRBJ2-1; D is possibly TRBD2 (6 bases). This CDR3 has 15 amino acids. Trimming took 5 bases from V and 6 from J, leaving 17 bases between them. Germline CDR1 reads LGHNA; CDR2 reads YNFKEQ. As DNA, the CDR3 is TGTGCCAGCAGCGTAGAGACGGCTAGCGCCAATGAGCAGTTCTTC. Translated: CASSVETASANEQFF.

This clonotype came up many times. This chain connects TRBV15 to TRBJ1-3, with D unclear. V was shortened by 0 bases and J by 0 bases, with 12 bases between the two germline ends. CDR1 and CDR2 (germline): LNHNV, YYDKDF (reference sequence). The CDR3 is 17 amino acids. DNA for the CDR3: TGTGCCACCAGCAGAGAAATGGTATCTAACTCTGGAAACACCATATATTTT. This sequence encodes CATSREMVSNSGNTIYF.

The chain has TRBV6-2 or TRBV6-3 and TRBJ2-7; 13 positions agree with TRBD2. Germline trimming cut 2 bases from V and 5 bases from J; bases unmatched to any gene: 9. Germline CDR1 MNHEY, CDR2 SVGEGT. CDR3 length: 17 residues. DNA of the CDR3: TGTGCCAGCAGTTACCCGACTAGCGGGGGGATTAAAGACGAGCAGTACTTC. The encoded protein is CASSYPTSGGIKDEQYF.

This clonotype was recorded a few times. The J gene is TRBJ1-2, the V gene TRBV7-6; 8 bases map to TRBD1. Germline V gene sequence: CDR1 SGHVS, CDR2 FNYEAQ. The CDR3 has 15 amino acids. V lost 2 bases to trimming and J lost 2 bases; unmatched junction nucleotides: 4. The CDR3: CASSLQGALNYGYTF. The CDR3 DNA sequence: TGTGCCAGCAGCTTACAGGGGGCCCTAAACTATGGCTACACCTTC.

The rearrangement joins TRBV6-6 to TRBJ2-1, with TRBD2 matching 14 bases. The CDR3 loop spans 17 amino acids. J was trimmed by 5 bases and V by 4 bases; bases with no gene match: 7. Germline V lookup: CDR1 MNHNY, CDR2 SVGAGI (reference sequence). The CDR3 DNA is TGTGCCAGCAGTTTCGGGACTAGCGGGGGCGGCGACAATGAGCAGTTCTTC. It translates to CASSFGTSGGGDNEQFF.

This clonotype was recorded a few times. This chain uses TRBV7-9 with TRBJ1-1; 8 nucleotides agree with TRBD1. Per germline, CDR1 SEHNR and CDR2 FQNEAQ (reference sequence). The CDR3 is made up of 16 amino acids. V lost 5 bases, J lost 1 base, and 9 bases stayed unmatched. The DNA for the CDR3 is TGTGCCAGCAGCGCAATCCCGGGACAGGCGAACACTGAAGCTTTCTTT. It yields the protein CASSAIPGQANTEAFF.

This clonotype was observed a handful of times. V gene TRBV6-2 or TRBV6-3 combines with J gene TRBJ2-1; TRBD2 matches at 13 bases. The CDR3 is 16 residues long. V was clipped by 3 bases and J by 7 bases; unmatched bases: 6. Looked up from germline, CDR1 is MNHEY and CDR2 is SVGEGT. CDR3 sequence: CASSYAGTSGVNEQFF. CDR3 DNA sequence: TGTGCCAGCAGTTATGCCGGGACTAGCGGGGTGAATGAGCAGTTCTTC.

This clonotype was detected only a few times. The CDR3 loop reads CASTLPTYRTGITGELFF. In DNA, the CDR3 is TGCGCCAGCACCCTACCTACATATCGGACAGGAATCACCGGGGAGCTGTTTTTT. The chain employs TRBV23-1 and TRBJ2-2, with 7 bases lining up with TRBD1. TRBV23-1 is an open reading frame whose function is uncertain. After removal of 7 bases from V and 4 bases from J, the junction contained 18 bases not matched to a gene. The CDR3 is 18 amino acids.

This clonotype was recorded a few times. The chain joins TRBV4-2 to TRBJ2-7; 7 bases fit TRBD1. The CDR3 spans 15 residues. Trimming cost V 2 bases and J 0 bases; bases outside gene matches: 4. The germline CDR1 and CDR2 sequences are LGHNA and YNFKEQ. The CDR3 DNA reads TGTGCCAGCAGCCAACTTGACAGGGACTCCTACGAGCAGTACTTC. It is translated as CASSQLDRDSYEQYF.

The CDR3 loop is CASSSRGREFEETQYF. CDR3 bases: TGTGCCAGCAGCTCCCGGGGCAGGGAGTTTGAAGAGACCCAGTACTTC. The chain has TRBV7-9 and TRBJ2-5; TRBD1 or TRBD2 may be the D gene (5 bases each). Germline V lookup: CDR1 SEHNR, CDR2 FQNEAQ (reference sequence). CDR3 length: 16 residues. Trimming took 4 bases from V and 3 from J, leaving 18 bases between them.

The sample holds many counts of this clonotype. The J gene is TRBJ2-5, the V gene TRBV7-8; 12 positions agree with TRBD2. Germline V gene sequence: CDR1 SGHVS, CDR2 FQNEAQ. CDR3 length: 16 amino acids. Trimming at V came to 5 bases and at J to 5 bases, leaving 9 bases not matched to a gene. Here the CDR3 reads CASSLLTSGGAETQYF. DNA for the CDR3: TGTGCCAGCAGCCTACTGACTAGCGGGGGAGCGGAGACCCAGTACTTC.

This clonotype was observed a handful of times. The chain couples TRBV25-1 to TRBJ2-3, with 7 bases aligning to TRBD2. This CDR3 region has 13 residues. Germline V lookup: CDR1 MGHDK, CDR2 SYGVNS. The ends lost 2 bases at V and 4 bases at J; junction bases unmatched: 0. The CDR3 loop is CASSEGGADTQYF. The DNA for the CDR3 is TGTGCCAGCAGTGAAGGGGGGGCAGATACGCAGTATTTT.

In this sample, this clonotype turned up a few times. The chain joins TRBV29-1 to TRBJ2-5, with D perhaps being TRBD1 or TRBD2 (5 bases each). Germline CDR1 and CDR2: SQVTM and ANQGSEA. The V and J ends lost 3 bases and 6 bases respectively, with 17 bases between them. The length of the CDR3 is 14 residues. The CDR3 is CSVDLTGPGKTQYF. The CDR3 nucleotides are TGCAGCGTTGATCTGACGGGACCTGGGAAGACCCAGTACTTC.